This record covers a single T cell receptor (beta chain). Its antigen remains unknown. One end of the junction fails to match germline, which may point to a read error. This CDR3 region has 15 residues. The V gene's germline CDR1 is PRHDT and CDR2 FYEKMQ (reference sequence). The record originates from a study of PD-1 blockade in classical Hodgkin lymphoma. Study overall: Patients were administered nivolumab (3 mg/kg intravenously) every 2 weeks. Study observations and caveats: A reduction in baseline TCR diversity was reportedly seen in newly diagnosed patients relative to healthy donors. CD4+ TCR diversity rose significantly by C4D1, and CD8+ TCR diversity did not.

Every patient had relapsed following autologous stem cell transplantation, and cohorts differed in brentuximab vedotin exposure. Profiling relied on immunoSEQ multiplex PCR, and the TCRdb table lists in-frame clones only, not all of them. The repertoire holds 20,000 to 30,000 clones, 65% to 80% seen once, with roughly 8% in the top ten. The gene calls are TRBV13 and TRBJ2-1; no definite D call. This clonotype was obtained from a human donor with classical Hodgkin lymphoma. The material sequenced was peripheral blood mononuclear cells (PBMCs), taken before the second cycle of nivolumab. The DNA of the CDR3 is TGTGCCAGCAGCTTAGGCCCTTACTTAGACAAGGAGCAGTTCTTC. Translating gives CASSLGPYLDKEQFF.